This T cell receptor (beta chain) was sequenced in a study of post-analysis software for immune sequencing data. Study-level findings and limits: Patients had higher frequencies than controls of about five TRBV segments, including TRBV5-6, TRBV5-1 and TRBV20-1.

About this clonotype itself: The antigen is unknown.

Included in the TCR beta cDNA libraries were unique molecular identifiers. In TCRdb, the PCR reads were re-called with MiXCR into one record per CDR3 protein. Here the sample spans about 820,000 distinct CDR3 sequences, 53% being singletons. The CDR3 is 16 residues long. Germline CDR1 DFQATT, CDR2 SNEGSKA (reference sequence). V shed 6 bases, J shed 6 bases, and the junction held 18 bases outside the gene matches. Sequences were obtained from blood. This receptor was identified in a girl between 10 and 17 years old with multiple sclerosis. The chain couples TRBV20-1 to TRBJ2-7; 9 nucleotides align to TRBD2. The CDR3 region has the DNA TGCAGTGCCCCCCTCCCGGGACTAGCTCTCGGAGGCGAGCAGTACTTC. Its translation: CSAPLPGLALGGEQYF.